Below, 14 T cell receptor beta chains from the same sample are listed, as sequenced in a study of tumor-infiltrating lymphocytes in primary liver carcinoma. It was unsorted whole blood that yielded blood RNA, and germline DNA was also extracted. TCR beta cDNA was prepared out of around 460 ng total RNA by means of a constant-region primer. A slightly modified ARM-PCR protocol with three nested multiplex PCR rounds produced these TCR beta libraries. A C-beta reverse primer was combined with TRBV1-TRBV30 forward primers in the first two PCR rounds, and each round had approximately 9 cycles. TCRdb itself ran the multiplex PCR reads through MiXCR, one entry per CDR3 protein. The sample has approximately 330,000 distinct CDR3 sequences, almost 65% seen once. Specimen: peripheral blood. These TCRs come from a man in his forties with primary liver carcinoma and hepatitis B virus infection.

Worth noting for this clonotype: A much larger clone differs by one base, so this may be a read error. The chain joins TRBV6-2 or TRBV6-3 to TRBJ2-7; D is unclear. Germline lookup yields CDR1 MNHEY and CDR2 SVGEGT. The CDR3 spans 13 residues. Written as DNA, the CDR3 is TGTGCCAGCACCCGGGCCTACCCCTACGAGCAGCACTTC. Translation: CASTRAYPYEQHF.

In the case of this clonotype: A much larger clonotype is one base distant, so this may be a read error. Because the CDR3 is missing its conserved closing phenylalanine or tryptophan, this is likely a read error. Here the CDR3 reads CARSSDTTEAFS. DNA of the CDR3: TGTGCCAGAAGCTCCGACACGACTGAAGCTTTCTCT. V usage is TRBV11-3 and J usage is TRBJ1-1; no firm D call. This CDR3 has 12 amino acids. Germline V lookup: CDR1 SGHNT, CDR2 YENEEA.

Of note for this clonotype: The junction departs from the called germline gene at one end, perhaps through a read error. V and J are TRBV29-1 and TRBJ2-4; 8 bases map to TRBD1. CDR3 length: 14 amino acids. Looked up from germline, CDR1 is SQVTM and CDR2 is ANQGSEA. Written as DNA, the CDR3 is TGCCGCGTTCGACAGGGGATGGCCAAAAACATTCAGCACTTC. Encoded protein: CRVRQGMAKNIQHF.

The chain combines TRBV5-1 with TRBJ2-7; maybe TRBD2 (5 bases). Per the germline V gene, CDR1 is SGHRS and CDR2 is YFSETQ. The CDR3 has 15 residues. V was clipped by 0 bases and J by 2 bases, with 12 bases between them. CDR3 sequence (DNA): TGCGCCAGCAGCTTGGCCGGAGGTGCTGCCTACGAGCAGTACTTC. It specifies CASSLAGGAAYEQYF.

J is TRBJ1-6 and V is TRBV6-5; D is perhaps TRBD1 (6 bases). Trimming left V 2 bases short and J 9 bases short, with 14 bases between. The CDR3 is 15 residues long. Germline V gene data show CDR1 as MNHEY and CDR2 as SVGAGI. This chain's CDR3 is CASSYTTGDISPLHF. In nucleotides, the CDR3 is TGTGCCAGCAGTTACACGACAGGTGATATTTCACCCCTCCACTTT.

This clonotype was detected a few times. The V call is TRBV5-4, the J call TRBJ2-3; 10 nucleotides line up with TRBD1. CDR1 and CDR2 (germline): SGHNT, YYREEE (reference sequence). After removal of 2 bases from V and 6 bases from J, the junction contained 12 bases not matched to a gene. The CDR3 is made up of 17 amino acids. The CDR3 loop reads CASSFRQGAGGTDTQYF. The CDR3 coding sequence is TGTGCCAGCAGCTTTCGACAGGGGGCCGGAGGAACGGATACGCAGTATTTT.

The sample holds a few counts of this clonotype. The DNA for the CDR3 is TGTGCCAGCAGTGTGGGGCCCTACAATGAGCAGTTCTTC. Protein sequence: CASSVGPYNEQFF. The chain couples TRBV5-6 to TRBJ2-1, with D possibly being TRBD1 (5 bases). CDR1 is SGHDT, CDR2 YYEEEE, per germline. V lost 5 bases, J lost 2 bases, and 8 bases lay in between. The CDR3 is made up of 13 amino acids.

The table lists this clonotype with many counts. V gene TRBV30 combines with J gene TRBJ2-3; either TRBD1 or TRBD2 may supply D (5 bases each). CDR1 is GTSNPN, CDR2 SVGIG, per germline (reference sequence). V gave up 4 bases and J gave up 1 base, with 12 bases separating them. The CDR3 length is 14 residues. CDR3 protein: CAWKRGRGTDTQYF. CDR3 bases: TGTGCCTGGAAGAGGGGCAGGGGCACAGATACGCAGTATTTT.

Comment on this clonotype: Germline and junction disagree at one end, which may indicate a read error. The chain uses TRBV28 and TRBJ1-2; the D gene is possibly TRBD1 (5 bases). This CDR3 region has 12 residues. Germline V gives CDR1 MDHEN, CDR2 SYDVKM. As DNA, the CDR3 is TGTGCCAGCGGCTGGGGCAGAAACAAAAACACTTTC. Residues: CASGWGRNKNTF.

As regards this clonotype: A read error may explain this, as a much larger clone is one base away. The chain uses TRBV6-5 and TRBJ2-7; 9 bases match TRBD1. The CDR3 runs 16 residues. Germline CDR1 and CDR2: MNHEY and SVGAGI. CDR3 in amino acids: CARSYSTPGQGYEQYF. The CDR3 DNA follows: TGTGCCCGCAGTTACTCGACGCCGGGACAGGGCTACGAGCAGTACTTC.

CDR3 region: CASEQPEGPYEQYF. CDR3 DNA: TGCGCCAGCGAGCAACCCGAGGGTCCCTACGAGCAGTACTTC. The chain joins TRBV10-2 to TRBJ2-7; D might be TRBD2 (5 bases). CDR3 length: 14 residues. Germline V gene lookup returns CDR1 WSHSY and CDR2 SAAADI. Trimming stripped 8 bases from V and 2 bases from J, with 16 bases between.

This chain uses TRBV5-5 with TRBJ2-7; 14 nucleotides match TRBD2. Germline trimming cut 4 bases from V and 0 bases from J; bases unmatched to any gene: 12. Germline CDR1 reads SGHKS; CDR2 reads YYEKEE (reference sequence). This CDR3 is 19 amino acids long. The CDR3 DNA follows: TGTGCCAGCAGCGCTCTTCCGGGACTAGCGGGAGATCACTCCTACGAGCAGTACTTC. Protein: CASSALPGLAGDHSYEQYF.

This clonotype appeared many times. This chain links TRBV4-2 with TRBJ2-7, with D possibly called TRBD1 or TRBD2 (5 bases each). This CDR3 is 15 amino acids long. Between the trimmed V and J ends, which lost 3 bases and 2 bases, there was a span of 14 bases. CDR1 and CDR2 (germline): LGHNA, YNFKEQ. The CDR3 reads CASSHVSGATYEQYF. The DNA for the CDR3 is TGTGCCAGCAGCCACGTTTCCGGGGCCACCTACGAGCAGTACTTC.

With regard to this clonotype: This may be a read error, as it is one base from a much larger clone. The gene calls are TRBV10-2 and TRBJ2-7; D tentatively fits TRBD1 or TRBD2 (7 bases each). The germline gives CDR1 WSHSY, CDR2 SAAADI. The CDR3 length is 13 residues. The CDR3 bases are TGCGCCGGCAGGGGGGGGAACTCCTACGAGCAGTACTTC. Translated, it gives CAGRGGNSYEQYF.